The 16 T cell receptor beta chains reported below all come from one sample, sequenced in a study of blood T cells in healthy people across ages. Next came a second PCR, run for roughly 6 to 11 cycles, which used a sample-barcoded 5' primer along with a J-beta primer mix. TCRdb re-called the 5' RACE reads through MiXCR, storing one row per CDR3 protein. The sample records 1,100,000 or so distinct CDR3 sequences, over 35% being singletons. The sequenced material came from blood. These receptor sequences come from an older woman in good health.

This clonotype turned up a few times. The J gene is TRBJ2-7, the V gene TRBV28; D ambiguous. Germline CDR1 and CDR2: MDHEN and SYDVKM. V was pared by 1 base and J by 0 bases, with 16 bases between. The CDR3 has 17 residues. CDR3 region: CASSLYPLGSGSYEQYF. For the CDR3, the DNA is TGTGCCAGCAGTTTATATCCTTTGGGATCGGGCTCCTACGAGCAGTACTTC.

The genes are TRBV6-2 or TRBV6-3 and TRBJ2-1; maybe TRBD1 (5 bases). The V end lost 7 bases, the J end lost 4 bases, and 17 bases lay between the germline ends. The germline V gene encodes CDR1 MNHEY and CDR2 SVGEGT. The CDR3 is 15 amino acids. CDR3 in DNA: TGTGCCAGCAACAGGATAGCCCAAAATTACAATGAGCAGTTCTTC. Protein product: CASNRIAQNYNEQFF.

This clonotype was observed at least ten times. V and J are TRBV12-3 or TRBV12-4 and TRBJ2-3; 9 nucleotides align to TRBD2. This CDR3 contains 14 residues. Germline trimming cut 3 bases from V and 4 bases from J; bases unmatched to any gene: 2. DNA for the CDR3: TGTGCCAGCAGTTTTAGCGGGAGTGCAGATACGCAGTATTTT. Its protein is CASSFSGSADTQYF.

The gene calls are TRBV4-1 and TRBJ2-3; TRBD2 might be the D (5 bases). Germline loops: CDR1 MGHRA, CDR2 YSYEKL. The V and J ends lost 0 bases and 1 base respectively, with 8 bases between them. The CDR3 is 15 residues long. The CDR3 DNA reads as TGCGCCAGCAGCCAAGATGGACTCCGCACAGATACGCAGTATTTT. As protein: CASSQDGLRTDTQYF.

This clonotype was counted only a few times. J is TRBJ2-4 and V is TRBV7-2, with 13 bases aligning to TRBD2. Germline values: CDR1 SGHTA, CDR2 FQGNSA. The CDR3 length is 15 residues. After removal of 4 bases from V and 7 bases from J, the junction contained 4 bases not matched to a gene. The CDR3 bases are TGTGCCAGCAGCTCGCTGACTAGCGGGAGGAACATTCAGTACTTC. Translating gives CASSSLTSGRNIQYF.

The V gene is TRBV4-2, the J gene TRBJ2-7; D is tentatively TRBD1 or TRBD2 (5 bases each). V was trimmed by 3 bases and J by 3 bases, leaving 9 bases between them. CDR1 is LGHNA, CDR2 YNFKEQ, per germline. The CDR3 loop spans 13 amino acids. The CDR3 DNA follows: TGTGCCAGCAGCCACCGGGACCTCTACGAGCAGTACTTC. Its translation: CASSHRDLYEQYF.

The chain has TRBV3-1 and TRBJ2-7; D could derive from TRBD1 or TRBD2 (6 bases each). Germline V gene data show CDR1 as LGHDT and CDR2 as YNNKEL (reference sequence). The CDR3 has 14 amino acids. Between the trimmed V and J ends, which lost 3 bases and 2 bases, there was a span of 11 bases. In nucleotides, the CDR3 is TGTGCCAGCAGCCAGCGGGACAAGACCTACGAGCAGTACTTC. It translates to CASSQRDKTYEQYF.

This clonotype was picked up one time. The gene calls are TRBV5-1 and TRBJ2-7; D might be TRBD2 (6 bases). In germline, CDR1 is SGHRS, CDR2 YFSETQ. The CDR3 sequence is 13 residues long. The ends were cut back, 5 bases at V and 7 bases at J, with 16 bases in the middle. CDR3 bases: TGCGCCAGCAGTCCGGGACTTAGCAATGAGCAGTACTTC. Translation gives CASSPGLSNEQYF.

This chain links TRBV5-4 with TRBJ1-4; D gene uncertain. Trimming pared 4 bases from V and 2 bases from J, leaving 9 bases between. From germline, CDR1 is SGHNT and CDR2 YYREEE (reference sequence). The CDR3 has 14 amino acids. This chain's CDR3 is CASSDRETNEKLFF. CDR3 DNA: TGTGCCAGCAGCGACCGGGAGACTAATGAAAAACTGTTTTTT.

J is TRBJ1-5 and V is TRBV6-1; D unclear. The CDR3 totals 16 residues. Germline V lookup: CDR1 MNHNS, CDR2 SASEGT. V lost 2 bases, J lost 0 bases, and 11 bases lay in between. The CDR3 here is CASSEQARNSNQPQHF. The DNA of the CDR3 is TGTGCCAGCAGTGAACAAGCCAGGAATAGCAATCAGCCCCAGCATTTT.

This clonotype appeared once. The rearrangement uses TRBV25-1 and TRBJ2-7, with 9 bases that match TRBD1. The CDR3 is 14 amino acids. V dropped 2 bases and J dropped 9; count of bases not matched to a gene: 8. Germline-derived CDR1 and CDR2 are MGHDK and SYGVNS. The CDR3 DNA reads as TGTGCCAGCAGTGAAGACGGGACAGGGATCGGGCAGTACTTC. This codes for CASSEDGTGIGQYF.

This clonotype appeared once. This chain connects TRBV9 to TRBJ2-4; 8 nucleotides agree with TRBD1. Unmatched junction bases numbered 5, after V lost 3 bases and J lost 9 bases. Germline V CDR1 and CDR2: SGDLS, YYNGEE. CDR3 length equals 13 residues. CDR3 coding DNA: TGTGCCAGCAGCGCCGAGACAGGGGTCATTCAGTACTTC. Translating gives CASSAETGVIQYF.

This clonotype was seen more than once but under ten times. The chain combines TRBV15 with TRBJ2-1; a weak D match, TRBD2 (5 bases). Trimming pared 0 bases from V and 9 bases from J, leaving 21 bases between. CDR1 and CDR2 from the germline V gene are LNHNV and YYDKDF (reference sequence). The CDR3 has 17 amino acids. The CDR3 spells CATSRDRGSPLDFEQFF. CDR3 DNA sequence: TGTGCCACCAGCAGAGATCGTGGGAGCCCACTGGATTTTGAGCAGTTCTTC.

The V and J genes are TRBV20-1 and TRBJ2-7, with 10 bases that match TRBD1. The ends lost 6 bases at V and 4 bases at J; junction bases unmatched: 6. Germline loops: CDR1 DFQATT, CDR2 SNEGSKA (reference sequence). This CDR3 is 13 amino acids long. This CDR3 is CSAVAGQGYEQYF. The CDR3 DNA reads as TGCAGTGCAGTCGCGGGACAGGGGTACGAGCAGTACTTC.

In its sample, this clonotype was seen a few times. The V gene is TRBV6-5, the J gene TRBJ2-5, with 9 bases matching TRBD2. The DNA end is more similar to TRBJ2-7, so the J call may be wrong. The CDR3 loop spans 15 amino acids. Germline CDR1 is MNHEY and CDR2 is SVGAGI. The CDR3 protein is CASSYRRGGHYEQYF. In DNA, the CDR3 is TGTGCCAGCAGTTACCGGCGGGGGGGCCACTACGAGCAGTACTTC.

The chain employs TRBV6-1 and TRBJ2-7; 11 bases map to TRBD2. V dropped 4 bases and J dropped 4; count of bases not matched to a gene: 6. The CDR3 loop spans 15 amino acids. Germline V gene lookup returns CDR1 MNHNS and CDR2 SASEGT. CDR3 sequence: CASSARLAGWYEQYF. CDR3 in DNA: TGTGCCAGCAGTGCACGACTAGCGGGATGGTACGAGCAGTACTTC.